The clone carrying this TCR beta chain was found a few times. Its target is unknown. The germline CDR1 and CDR2 sequences are SEHNR and FQNEAQ (reference sequence). The germline V and J ends were trimmed by 5 bases and 11 bases, with 28 bases remaining between them. The CDR3 runs to 17 residues. This sample was taken from a study of beta chain features in type 1 diabetes. Whole-study context: Healthy donors, compared against patients, showed similar age, gender and cell yields.

Sorting that relied on CD45RO/CCR7/CD25/CD127/CD95/CD27 yielded CD4+ naive, central memory, regulatory and stem cell-like memory cells. Since all of the isolated RNA was reverse transcribed, expressed TCRB transcripts were what got sequenced. Profiled with immunoSEQ multiplex PCR; TCRdb holds only in-frame clones, not every one. The top ten hold 6.7% of the sample, which has about 320,000 clones, 13% to 15% seen once. General observations from the study: The study found that naive, central memory and Treg TCRB repertoires appeared more similar in patients than in healthy donors. Reduced insertions and increased deletions marked VDJ junctions in type 1 diabetes patients.

The chain combines TRBV7-9 with TRBJ2-1, with D perhaps TRBD1 or TRBD2 (5 bases each). The sequence came from a young man in good health. Sequencing was carried out using central memory CD4+ T cells from blood. The CDR3 spells CASSQDGSFGTDVKQFF. The DNA of the CDR3 is TGTGCCAGCAGCCAAGATGGTTCGTTTGGGACCGATGTCAAGCAGTTCTTC. Drawing the rest from reference TRBV7-9 and TRBJ2-1, the complete variable domain is DTGVSQNPRHKITKRGQNVTFRCDPISEHNRLYWYRQTLGQGPEFLTYFQNEAQLEKSRLLSDRFSAERPKGSFSTLEIQRTEQGDSAMYLCASSQDGSFGTDVKQFFGPGTRLTVL.